This TCR beta chain was recorded in a study of technical replicates of blood from several donors. The V end lost 7 bases, the J end lost 6 bases, and 12 bases lay between the germline ends. Germline assignment: CDR1 MDHEN and CDR2 SYDVKM. This CDR3 has 13 residues. Only in-frame clones appear in the TCRdb table, and some are missing; sequencing was by immunoSEQ multiplex PCR. The sample contains about 90,000 clones, less than 95% of which appear only once. The material sequenced was T cells isolated from PBMCs. The chain recombines TRBV28 with TRBJ2-2; no clear D gene. The clonotype comes from a human donor in good health. CDR3 in amino acids: CASNGLLAGELFF. The CDR3 bases are TGTGCCAGCAACGGTCTACTGGCCGGGGAGCTGTTTTTT.